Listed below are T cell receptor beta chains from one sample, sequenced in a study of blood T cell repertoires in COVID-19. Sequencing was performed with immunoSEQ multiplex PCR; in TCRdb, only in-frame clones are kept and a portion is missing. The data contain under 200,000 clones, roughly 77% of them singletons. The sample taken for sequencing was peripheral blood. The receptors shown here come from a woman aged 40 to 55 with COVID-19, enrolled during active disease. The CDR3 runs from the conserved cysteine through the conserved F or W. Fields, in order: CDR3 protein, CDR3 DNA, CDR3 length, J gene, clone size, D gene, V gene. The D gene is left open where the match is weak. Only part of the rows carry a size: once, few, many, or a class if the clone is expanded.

CDR3aa: CASSYSEGLGYTF; CDR3nt: TGTGCCAGCAGTTACTCCGAGGGTTTAGGCTACACCTTC; len: 13; j_gene: TRBJ1-2; abundance: NA; d_gene: NA; v_gene: TRBV6-5
CDR3aa: CASTGGGETQYF; CDR3nt: TGTGCCTCGACAGGGGGCGGGGAGACCCAGTACTTC; len: 12; j_gene: TRBJ2-5; abundance: once; d_gene: TRBD1; v_gene: TRBV30
CDR3aa: CASGSYSGISTLAKNIQYF; CDR3nt: TGTGCTAGTGGTTCGTATTCCGGGATTTCGACTCTAGCCAAAAACATTCAGTACTTC; len: 19; j_gene: TRBJ2-4; abundance: NA; d_gene: NA; v_gene: TRBV12-5
CDR3aa: CASSSGHLQETQYF; CDR3nt: TGCGCCAGCAGCTCGGGACATCTTCAAGAGACCCAGTACTTC; len: 14; j_gene: TRBJ2-5; abundance: once; d_gene: NA; v_gene: TRBV5-1
CDR3aa: CASSLTSGYNEQFF; CDR3nt: TGTGCCAGCAGCTTAACTAGCGGTTACAATGAGCAGTTCTTC; len: 14; j_gene: TRBJ2-1; abundance: NA; d_gene: TRBD2; v_gene: TRBV5-6
CDR3aa: CASSLGRWPGGSYEQYF; CDR3nt: TGTGCCAGCAGCTTAGGGAGGTGGCCAGGGGGCTCCTACGAGCAGTACTTC; len: 17; j_gene: TRBJ2-7; abundance: few; d_gene: TRBD1; v_gene: TRBV7-2
CDR3aa: CASSQLRNEKLFF; CDR3nt: TGCGCCAGCAGCCAGTTGCGGAATGAAAAACTGTTTTTT; len: 13; j_gene: TRBJ1-4; abundance: NA; d_gene: NA; v_gene: TRBV4-1
CDR3aa: CASSFLTQEQFF; CDR3nt: TGCGCCAGCAGCTTTTTGACACAAGAGCAGTTCTTC; len: 12; j_gene: TRBJ2-1; abundance: NA; d_gene: NA; v_gene: TRBV5-1
CDR3aa: CASSQDWGGLQPQHF; CDR3nt: TGCGCCAGCAGCCAAGATTGGGGGGGCCTACAGCCCCAGCATTTT; len: 15; j_gene: TRBJ1-5; abundance: many; d_gene: NA; v_gene: TRBV4-3
CDR3aa: CASSQNSRGGDTQYF; CDR3nt: TGTGCCAGCAGCCAGAATTCTCGAGGTGGAGATACGCAGTATTTT; len: 15; j_gene: TRBJ2-3; abundance: NA; d_gene: NA; v_gene: TRBV14
CDR3aa: CASTAGGQGPFPSSYNSPLHF; CDR3nt: TGCGCCAGCACTGCCGGCGGACAGGGCCCTTTCCCTAGCTCCTATAATTCACCCCTCCACTTT; len: 21; j_gene: TRBJ1-6; abundance: NA; d_gene: TRBD1; v_gene: TRBV10-1
CDR3aa: CASTPTSGRTKTQYF; CDR3nt: TGTGCCAGCACCCCGACTAGCGGGAGAACAAAGACCCAGTACTTC; len: 15; j_gene: TRBJ2-5; abundance: NA; d_gene: TRBD2; v_gene: TRBV5-4
CDR3aa: CASSQVGGQGFTGNTIYF; CDR3nt: TGCGCCAGCAGCCAAGTGGGGGGACAGGGTTTCACTGGAAACACCATATATTTT; len: 18; j_gene: TRBJ1-3; abundance: NA; d_gene: TRBD1; v_gene: TRBV4-1
CDR3aa: CASGRDSTDTQYF; CDR3nt: TGTGCCTCCGGCAGGGATAGCACAGATACGCAGTATTTT; len: 13; j_gene: TRBJ2-3; abundance: NA; d_gene: NA; v_gene: TRBV6-5
CDR3aa: CASSMGGTQDEQYF; CDR3nt: TGTGCCAGTAGTATGGGGGGAACACAGGACGAGCAGTACTTC; len: 14; j_gene: TRBJ2-7; abundance: NA; d_gene: NA; v_gene: TRBV19
CDR3aa: CASSRDRRETQYF; CDR3nt: TGTGCCAGCAGCCGAGATCGGCGGGAGACCCAGTACTTC; len: 13; j_gene: TRBJ2-5; abundance: NA; d_gene: NA; v_gene: TRBV11-2
CDR3aa: CAWSALDEQYF; CDR3nt: TGTGCCTGGAGTGCACTAGACGAGCAGTACTTC; len: 11; j_gene: TRBJ2-7; abundance: NA; d_gene: NA; v_gene: TRBV30
CDR3aa: CASSLRQVTYEQYF; CDR3nt: TGTGCCAGCAGCTTAAGACAGGTGACCTACGAGCAGTACTTC; len: 14; j_gene: TRBJ2-7; abundance: NA; d_gene: NA; v_gene: TRBV7-2
CDR3aa: CASTDRTSGSYEQYF; CDR3nt: TGCGCCAGCACGGACCGGACTAGCGGCTCCTACGAGCAGTACTTC; len: 15; j_gene: TRBJ2-7; abundance: few; d_gene: TRBD2; v_gene: TRBV5-1
CDR3aa: CASSPGGGPNQPQHF; CDR3nt: TGTGCCAGCAGCCCGGGAGGGGGGCCTAATCAGCCCCAGCATTTT; len: 15; j_gene: TRBJ1-5; abundance: NA; d_gene: NA; v_gene: TRBV5-8
CDR3aa: CAIGMGATGSGNTIYF; CDR3nt: TGTGCCATAGGCATGGGGGCGACTGGCTCTGGAAACACCATATATTTT; len: 16; j_gene: TRBJ1-3; abundance: NA; d_gene: NA; v_gene: TRBV10-3
CDR3aa: CASSLRGSYYEQYF; CDR3nt: TGTGCCAGCAGCTTACGAGGCAGCTACTACGAGCAGTACTTC; len: 14; j_gene: TRBJ2-7; abundance: NA; d_gene: NA; v_gene: TRBV11-1
CDR3aa: CASSPALDQPQHF; CDR3nt: TGTGCCAGCTCACCGGCATTGGATCAGCCCCAGCATTTT; len: 13; j_gene: TRBJ1-5; abundance: NA; d_gene: NA; v_gene: TRBV18
CDR3aa: CASSQRRAQQYF; CDR3nt: TGTGCCAGCAGCCAAAGGAGGGCTCAGCAGTACTTC; len: 12; j_gene: TRBJ2-7; abundance: NA; d_gene: NA; v_gene: TRBV3-1/TRBV3-2
CDR3aa: CASSDKGSGGAKDTQYF; CDR3nt: TGTGCCAGCAGCGATAAGGGTAGCGGGGGGGCCAAGGATACGCAGTATTTT; len: 17; j_gene: TRBJ2-3; abundance: NA; d_gene: TRBD2; v_gene: TRBV4-2
CDR3aa: CATSRDQGLNTGELFF; CDR3nt: TGTGCCACCAGCAGAGATCAGGGGCTGAACACCGGGGAGCTGTTTTTT; len: 16; j_gene: TRBJ2-2; abundance: NA; d_gene: NA; v_gene: TRBV15
CDR3aa: CASSPRLGGENYNEQFF; CDR3nt: TGTGCCAGCAGCCCCCGATTGGGGGGGGAAAACTACAATGAGCAGTTCTTC; len: 17; j_gene: TRBJ2-1; abundance: NA; d_gene: TRBD2; v_gene: TRBV9
CDR3aa: CASSQAWGETEAFF; CDR3nt: TGTGCCAGCAGCCAAGCGTGGGGGGAGACTGAAGCTTTCTTT; len: 14; j_gene: TRBJ1-1; abundance: NA; d_gene: NA; v_gene: TRBV3-1/TRBV3-2
CDR3aa: CASSYRQETYEQYF; CDR3nt: TGCGCCAGCAGCTACAGACAGGAGACCTACGAGCAGTACTTC; len: 14; j_gene: TRBJ2-7; abundance: NA; d_gene: NA; v_gene: TRBV4-1
CDR3aa: CASSLGGTGGTEAFF; CDR3nt: TGCGCCAGCAGCTTGGGTGGGACAGGGGGCACTGAAGCTTTCTTT; len: 15; j_gene: TRBJ1-1; abundance: NA; d_gene: TRBD1; v_gene: TRBV5-1
CDR3aa: CASSYSSNQPQHF; CDR3nt: TGTGCCAGTAGTTACTCTAGCAATCAGCCCCAGCATTTT; len: 13; j_gene: TRBJ1-5; abundance: NA; d_gene: NA; v_gene: TRBV19
CDR3aa: CAWARRGVYNEQFF; CDR3nt: TGTGCCTGGGCCCGGCGGGGGGTATACAATGAGCAGTTCTTC; len: 14; j_gene: TRBJ2-1; abundance: NA; d_gene: TRBD2; v_gene: TRBV30